This entry features one T cell receptor (beta chain) sequence. Its matching antigen is unknown. Primers for the PCR totalled 60 Vbeta and 13 Jbeta. Only in-frame clones appear in the TCRdb table, and some are missing; sequencing was by immunoSEQ multiplex PCR. This repertoire includes approximately 170,000 clones. The sample comes from a study of cytomegalovirus exposure and HLA in healthy donors. Germline V gene lookup returns CDR1 MNHEY and CDR2 SVGAGI. Trimming took 5 bases from V and 6 from J, leaving 8 bases between them. The CDR3 spans 11 residues. Study findings and constraints: CMV serostatus was the sole immune exposure information available. Overall, around 160 TCR beta chains were annotated as cytomegalovirus-associated. Sequencing had likely introduced a cluster of highly shared sequence variants as an artifact.

J is TRBJ2-7 and V is TRBV6-5, with D perhaps TRBD1 (7 bases). The sequence came from a woman younger than 30 in good health and CMV-seropositive. Material: PBMCs. The CDR3 here is CASSQGGEQYF. Written as DNA, the CDR3 is TGTGCCAGCAGTCAGGGGGGCGAGCAGTACTTC.